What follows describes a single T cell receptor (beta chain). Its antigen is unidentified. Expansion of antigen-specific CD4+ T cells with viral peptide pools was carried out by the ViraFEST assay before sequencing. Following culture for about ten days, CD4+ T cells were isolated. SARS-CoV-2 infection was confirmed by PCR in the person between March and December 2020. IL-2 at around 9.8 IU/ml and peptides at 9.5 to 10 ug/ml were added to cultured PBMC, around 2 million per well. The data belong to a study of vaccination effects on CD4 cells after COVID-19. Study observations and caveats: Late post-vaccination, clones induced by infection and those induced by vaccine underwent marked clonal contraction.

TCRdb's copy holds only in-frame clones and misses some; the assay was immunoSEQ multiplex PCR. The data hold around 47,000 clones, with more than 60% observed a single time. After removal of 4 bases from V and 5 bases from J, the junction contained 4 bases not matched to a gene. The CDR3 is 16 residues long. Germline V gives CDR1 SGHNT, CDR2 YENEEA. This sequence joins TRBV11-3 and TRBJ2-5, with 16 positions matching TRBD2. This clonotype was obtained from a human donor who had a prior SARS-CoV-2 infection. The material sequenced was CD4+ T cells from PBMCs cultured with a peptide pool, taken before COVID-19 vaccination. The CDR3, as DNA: TGTGCCAGCAGCTACGGGACTAGCGGGAGGGAGGAGACCCAGTACTTC. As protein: CASSYGTSGREETQYF.